Listed below are T cell receptor beta chains from one sample, sequenced in a study of tissue T cells after allogeneic stem cell transplantation. TCRdb's copy holds only in-frame clones and misses some; the assay was immunoSEQ multiplex PCR. The sample includes about 230 clones, 55% to 75% seen only once; the top ten take roughly 27%. The sample consisted of rectal tissue, taken at autopsy. The receptors shown here come from a male patient older than 55 with steroid-refractory graft-versus-host disease after an allogeneic stem cell transplant. Part of the T cells may come from the graft donor. Each CDR3 is given without its conserved first and last residue. D genes are given only for firm matches.

TRBJ2-2 TRBV7-2 . ASSQSPGGELF
TRBJ2-7 TRBV6-5 . ASTRGAINEQY
TRBJ1-6 TRBV5-6 TRBD1 ASSPQGRTNSPLH
TRBJ2-3 TRBV7-3 . ASSLAGPLDTQY
TRBJ2-1 TRBV7-2 . ASSLDQLNEQF
TRBJ1-1 TRBV7-2 . ASSFISVVISASAF
TRBJ1-4 TRBV10-3 . AISDESWATNEKLF
TRBJ2-1 TRBV4-2 . ASSHTDNEQF
TRBJ2-5 TRBV5-6 TRBD2 ARSVGAGGGETQY
TRBJ2-5 TRBV15 . ATSRDFNLFGSQETQY
TRBJ2-7 TRBV4-2 TRBD1 ASSGQGPYEQY
TRBJ1-1 TRBV5-6 . ASSLGGNTEAF
TRBJ1-5 TRBV27 . ASKPEVRSNQPQH
TRBJ1-6 TRBV27 . ASRLDRSYNSPLH
TRBJ1-6 TRBV11-1 TRBD1 ASSPQGDRENSPLH
TRBJ2-1 TRBV27 TRBD1 ASSLGDRITNNEQF
TRBJ1-6 TRBV3-1/TRBV3-2 . ASSETDPFIHHNSPLH
TRBJ1-5 TRBV4-1 . ASSPAPGPLDHSNQPQH
TRBJ2-5 TRBV4-2 . ASSLPGPTYQETQY
TRBJ2-2 TRBV27 . ASSFKAGTGELF
TRBJ1-5 TRBV2 . ASKGTGRAGQPQH
TRBJ1-5 TRBV19 . ASSISWQELNQPQH
TRBJ2-5 TRBV7-6 . ASSLQVKGQETQY
TRBJ2-3 TRBV7-3 . ASSLRSSGVNPFTAYPTDTQY
TRBJ2-3 TRBV5-4 . ASSSLLVGEGDTQY
TRBJ2-1 TRBV4-2 TRBD2 ASSQDPSGAYNEQF
TRBJ2-3 TRBV19 TRBD2 ASSIIGGSPTDTQY
TRBJ1-2 TRBV5-8 . ASSLGRLRSGYT
TRBJ2-2 TRBV5-1 . ASSFGQPGELF
TRBJ2-5 TRBV11-2 . ASSLESETQY
TRBJ2-3 TRBV10-3 . ARPDPTDTQY
TRBJ2-1 TRBV5-8 . ASSLDMGENEQF
TRBJ2-7 TRBV5-5 . ASSSLGVEQY
TRBJ2-5 TRBV11-2 TRBD2 ASSPFSGGGEKTQY
TRBJ2-5 TRBV27 . ASSFGYQETQY